The subject of this entry is one T cell receptor beta chain. Its target is not known. This sample stems from a study of shared clonotypes between healthy human individuals. Study-wide results and caveats: Roughly 5% of naive CD4 clonotypes were shared across several donors. It was the non-shared clonotypes that had lower generation probabilities than clonotypes shared by all four donors. Clonotype sharing among donors, it was expected, would be affected by sequencing depth.

CDR1 and CDR2 from the germline V gene are WSHSY and SAAADI. The CDR3 is 12 amino acids. The J segment lost 13 bases and the V segment lost 8 bases, leaving 8 bases of the junction unmatched. Profiled with immunoSEQ multiplex PCR; TCRdb holds only in-frame clones, not every one. The sample comprises a few million clones, more than 90% of which are singletons, and 0.13% to 0.15% rests with the top ten. All donors were Caucasian adults living in Nashville, Tennessee. The chain uses TRBV10-2 and TRBJ1-4; 9 bases map to TRBD1. The specimen sequenced was naive CD4+ T cells sorted from blood. The subset was: CD45RA+ positively selected. This TCR derives from a man aged 18 to 29 in good health. For the CDR3, the DNA is TGCGCCAGCCGGGACAGGGAACAGGCACTGTTTTTT. Its translation: CASRDREQALFF.